This TCR beta chain was identified in a study of blood T cell repertoires in COVID-19. Assay: immunoSEQ multiplex PCR; the TCRdb copy retains only in-frame clones and omits some. The data contain tens of thousands of clones, 75% to 85% of them seen just once; the ten biggest clones take up 25%. Germline CDR1 is SGHDT and CDR2 is YYEEEE. V lost 0 bases and J 0 bases, leaving 18 bases between the germline ends. This CDR3 contains 18 residues. The chain is built from TRBV5-6 and TRBJ1-1; tentative D call: TRBD1 (6 bases). The sequence was obtained from a man aged 55 to 70 with acute or convalescent COVID-19. Sequencing was done on a sample of peripheral blood. The CDR3 DNA reads TGTGCCAGCAGCTTGGTTGGCCCCCGGACAGTTATGAACACTGAAGCTTTCTTT. It specifies CASSLVGPRTVMNTEAFF.